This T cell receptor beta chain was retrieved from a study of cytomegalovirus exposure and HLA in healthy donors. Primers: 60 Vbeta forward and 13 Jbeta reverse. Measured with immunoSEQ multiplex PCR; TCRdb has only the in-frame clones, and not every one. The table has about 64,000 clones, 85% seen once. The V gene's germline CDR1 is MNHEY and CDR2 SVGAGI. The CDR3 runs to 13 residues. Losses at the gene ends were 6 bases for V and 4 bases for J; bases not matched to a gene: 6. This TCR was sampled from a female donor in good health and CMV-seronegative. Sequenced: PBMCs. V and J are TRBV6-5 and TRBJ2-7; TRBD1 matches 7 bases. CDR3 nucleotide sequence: TGTGCCAGCAGACGGCAGGGGGATTACGAGCAGTACTTC. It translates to CASRRQGDYEQYF.